This record covers a single TCR beta chain. Antigen specificity is unknown. The data stem from a study of T cell repertoires in cytomegalovirus infection. The ends were cut back, 3 bases at V and 2 bases at J, with 7 bases in the middle. Germline loops: CDR1 DFQATT, CDR2 SNEGSKA (reference sequence). The CDR3 spans 12 residues. TCRdb recomputed calls from the reads with MiXCR, one row per CDR3 protein. The sample contains about 920,000 distinct CDR3 sequences, approximately 30% of which appear only once. Points from the study as a whole: Pooled public TCR beta family frequency picked out CMV carriers with the relevant HLA.

This receptor was obtained from a human donor in good health (CMV status not recorded). Some clones in this sample may be carry-over from other donors' samples. V usage is TRBV20-1 and J usage is TRBJ1-2, with D possibly being TRBD1 (5 bases). The input for sequencing was cultured CD8+ T cells from PBMCs, taken from culture after CMV antigen stimulation. CDR3 DNA: TGCAGTGCTAGTGACAGAAACTATGGCTACACCTTC. This gives the protein CSASDRNYGYTF.